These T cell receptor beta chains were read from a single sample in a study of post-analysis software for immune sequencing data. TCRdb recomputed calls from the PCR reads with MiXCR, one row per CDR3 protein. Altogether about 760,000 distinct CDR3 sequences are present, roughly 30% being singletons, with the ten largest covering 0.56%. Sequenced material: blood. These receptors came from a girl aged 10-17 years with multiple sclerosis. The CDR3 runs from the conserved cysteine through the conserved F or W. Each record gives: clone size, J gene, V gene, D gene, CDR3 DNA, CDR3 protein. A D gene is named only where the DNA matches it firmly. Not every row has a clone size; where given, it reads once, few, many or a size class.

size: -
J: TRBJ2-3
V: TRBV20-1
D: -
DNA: TGCAGTGCTAGACAGGCTAGCAAAGGCACAGATACGCAGTATTTT
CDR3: CSARQASKGTDTQYF

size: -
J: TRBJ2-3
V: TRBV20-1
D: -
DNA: TGCAGTGCCACCTGGGATTACCGCACAGATACGCAGTATTTT
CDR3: CSATWDYRTDTQYF

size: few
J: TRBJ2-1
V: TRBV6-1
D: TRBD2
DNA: TGTGCCAGCAGGGGACTAGCGGGAGCCTCCGGCTCTTACAATGAGCAGTTCTTC
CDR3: CASRGLAGASGSYNEQFF

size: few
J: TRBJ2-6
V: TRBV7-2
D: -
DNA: TGTGCCAGCAGCCCGGAAGGGTACGGGGCCAACGTCCTGACTTTC
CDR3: CASSPEGYGANVLTF

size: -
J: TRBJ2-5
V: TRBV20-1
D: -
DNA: TGCAGTGCGCCTAGGCAAGAGACCCAGTACTTC
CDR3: CSAPRQETQYF

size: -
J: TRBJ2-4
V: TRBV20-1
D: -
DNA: TGCAGTGCTAGCCTCGGACTTCGGGACATTCAGTACTTC
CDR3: CSASLGLRDIQYF

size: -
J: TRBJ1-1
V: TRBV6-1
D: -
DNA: TGTGCCAGCAGTGAGGGACGGTTAAACACTGAAGCTTTCTTT
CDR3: CASSEGRLNTEAFF

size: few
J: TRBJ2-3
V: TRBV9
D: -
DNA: TGTGCCAGCAGCGGTAGTTCGGGAAATACGCAGTATTTT
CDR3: CASSGSSGNTQYF

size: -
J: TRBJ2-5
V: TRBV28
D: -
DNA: TGTGCCAGCAGTACATTCAGGTCGACAGGCGGGGAGACCCAGTACTTC
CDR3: CASSTFRSTGGETQYF

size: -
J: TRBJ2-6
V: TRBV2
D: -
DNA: TGTGCTAGCATTCGGGCCCCTGGGGCCAACGTCCTGACTTTC
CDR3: CASIRAPGANVLTF

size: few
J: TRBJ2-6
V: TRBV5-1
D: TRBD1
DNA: TGCGCCAGCAGCTTGGGGACGGGACAGGGAGATTCTGGGGCCAACGTCCTGACTTTC
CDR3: CASSLGTGQGDSGANVLTF

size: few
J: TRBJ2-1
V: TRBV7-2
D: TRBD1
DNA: TGTGCCAGCAGCTTAGGACAGGGGGCGCCTGTATACAATGAGCAGTTCTTC
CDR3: CASSLGQGAPVYNEQFF

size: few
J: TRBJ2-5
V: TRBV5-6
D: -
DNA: TGTGCCAGCAGCTTGGTACTGGTTCCGGATGAGACCCAGTACTTC
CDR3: CASSLVLVPDETQYF

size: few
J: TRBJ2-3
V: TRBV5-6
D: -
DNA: TGTGCCAGCAGCTTGGGTCCAGGGCTTTTGGGCACAGATACGCAGTATTTT
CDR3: CASSLGPGLLGTDTQYF

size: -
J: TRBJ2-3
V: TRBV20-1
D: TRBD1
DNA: TGCAGTGCAGAGACAGGGGCAGATACGCAGTATTTT
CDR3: CSAETGADTQYF

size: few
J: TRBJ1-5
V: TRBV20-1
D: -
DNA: TGCAGTGCTAGTTACAGCTACAATCAGCCCCAGCATTTT
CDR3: CSASYSYNQPQHF

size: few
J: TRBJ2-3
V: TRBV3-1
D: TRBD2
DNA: TGTGCCAGCAGCCAGCAACCTCTGGCGGGAGGGCCGCCTCTGGGCACAGATACGCAGTATTTT
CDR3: CASSQQPLAGGPPLGTDTQYF

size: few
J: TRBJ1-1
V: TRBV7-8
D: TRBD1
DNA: TGTGCCAGCAGCCCTACAGGGACAGGGGGTCGGGGTTACACTGAAGCTTTCTTT
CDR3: CASSPTGTGGRGYTEAFF

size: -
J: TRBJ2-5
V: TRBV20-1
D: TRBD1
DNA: TGCAGTGCTAGAGCCGGATCGACAGGGAAGGAGACCCAGTACTTC
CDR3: CSARAGSTGKETQYF

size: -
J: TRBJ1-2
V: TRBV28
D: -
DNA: TGTGCCAGCATCATAGGGGGAGGGTATGGCTACACCTTC
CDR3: CASIIGGGYGYTF

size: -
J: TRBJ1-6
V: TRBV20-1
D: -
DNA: TGCAGTGCTAGGCGAGGACCGTCAAATTCACCCCTCCACTTT
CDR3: CSARRGPSNSPLHF

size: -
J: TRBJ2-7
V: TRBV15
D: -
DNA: TGTGCCACCATGGGACCGCCGCTTTTTTACGAGCAGTACTTC
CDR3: CATMGPPLFYEQYF

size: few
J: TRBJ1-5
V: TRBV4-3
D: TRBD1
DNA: TGCGCCAGCAGCCAAGGGACAGGGGGTCAGCCCCAGCATTTT
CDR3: CASSQGTGGQPQHF

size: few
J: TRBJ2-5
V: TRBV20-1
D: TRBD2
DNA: TGCAGTGCTAGAGATCCCCTCGATAGCGGGGGGGCTAGAGAGACCCAGTACTTC
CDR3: CSARDPLDSGGARETQYF

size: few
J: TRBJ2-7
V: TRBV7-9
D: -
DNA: TGTGCCAGCAGCTTTAACAACTACGAGCAGTACTTC
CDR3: CASSFNNYEQYF

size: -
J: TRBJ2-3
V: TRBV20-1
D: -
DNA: TGCAGTGCTAAGGAGGGGGGCACAGATACGCAGTATTTT
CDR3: CSAKEGGTDTQYF

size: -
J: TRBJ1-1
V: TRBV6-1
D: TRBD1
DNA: TGTGCCAGCAGTACAATGACAGGGGGGAACACTGAAGCTTTCTTT
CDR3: CASSTMTGGNTEAFF

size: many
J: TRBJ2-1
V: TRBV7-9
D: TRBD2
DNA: TGTGCCAGCAGCCTTGTTTCGGGAGGCAATGAGCAGTTCTTC
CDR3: CASSLVSGGNEQFF

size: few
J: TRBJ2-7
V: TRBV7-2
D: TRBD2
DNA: TGTGCCAGCAGCGAGAGACTTAGCGGGACCTACGAGCAGTACTTC
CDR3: CASSERLSGTYEQYF

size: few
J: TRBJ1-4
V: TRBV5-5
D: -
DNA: TGTGCCAGCAGCTTCGGGCCTTCAGAACGGGAAAAACTGTTTTTT
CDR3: CASSFGPSEREKLFF

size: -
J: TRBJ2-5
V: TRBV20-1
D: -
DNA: TGCAGTGCTCCACGAGACCTCCGGGAGACCCAGTACTTC
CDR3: CSAPRDLRETQYF

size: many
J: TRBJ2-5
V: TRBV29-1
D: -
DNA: TGCAGCATTCCGGGCAACCGGACCCAGTACTTC
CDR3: CSIPGNRTQYF

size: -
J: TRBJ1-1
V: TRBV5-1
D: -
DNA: TGCGCCAGCAGCTTGTTCCAGGGGGAAGCTTTCTTT
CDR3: CASSLFQGEAFF

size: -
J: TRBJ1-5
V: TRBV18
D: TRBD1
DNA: TGTGCCAGCTCACCTTACCGGGACAGGGCCAATCAGCCCCAGCATTTT
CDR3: CASSPYRDRANQPQHF

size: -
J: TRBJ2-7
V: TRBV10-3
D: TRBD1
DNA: TGTGCCATCAGTGCCCGGGACAGGGACGCGGCCGAGCAGTACTTC
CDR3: CAISARDRDAAEQYF

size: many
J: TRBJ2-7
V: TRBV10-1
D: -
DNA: TGCGCCAGCAGTGAGGCCGGTTCCTACGAGCAGTACTTC
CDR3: CASSEAGSYEQYF

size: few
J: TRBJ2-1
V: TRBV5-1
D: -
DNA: TGCGCCAGCAGCTGGGCTGTGGATCGGAATGAGCAGTTCTTC
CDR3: CASSWAVDRNEQFF

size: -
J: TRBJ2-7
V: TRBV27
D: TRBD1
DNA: TGTGCCAGCAGCCATGACAGGGTGGGCGAGCAGTACTTC
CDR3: CASSHDRVGEQYF

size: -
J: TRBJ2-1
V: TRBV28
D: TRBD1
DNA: TGTGCCAGCAACCAAGACAGGGAAAAGCAGTTCTTC
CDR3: CASNQDREKQFF